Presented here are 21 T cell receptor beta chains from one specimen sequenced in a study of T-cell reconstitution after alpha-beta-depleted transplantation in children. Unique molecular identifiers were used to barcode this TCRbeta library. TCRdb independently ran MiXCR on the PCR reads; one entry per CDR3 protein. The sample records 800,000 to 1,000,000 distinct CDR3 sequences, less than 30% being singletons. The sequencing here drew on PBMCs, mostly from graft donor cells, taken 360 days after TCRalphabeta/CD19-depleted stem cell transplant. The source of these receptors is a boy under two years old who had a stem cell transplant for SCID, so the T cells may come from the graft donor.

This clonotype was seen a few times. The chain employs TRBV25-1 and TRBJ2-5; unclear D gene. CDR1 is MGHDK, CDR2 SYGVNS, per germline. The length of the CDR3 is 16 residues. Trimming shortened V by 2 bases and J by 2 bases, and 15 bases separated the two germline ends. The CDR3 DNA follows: TGTGCCAGCAGTGAACTTTGGGCAGGAGTACAAGAGACCCAGTACTTC. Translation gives CASSELWAGVQETQYF. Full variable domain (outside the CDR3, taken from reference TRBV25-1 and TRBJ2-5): EADIYQTPRYLVIGTGKKITLECSQTMGHDKMYWYQQDPGMELHLIHYSYGVNSTEKGDLSSESTVSRIRTEHFPLTLESARPSHTSQYLCASSELWAGVQETQYFGPGTRLLVL.

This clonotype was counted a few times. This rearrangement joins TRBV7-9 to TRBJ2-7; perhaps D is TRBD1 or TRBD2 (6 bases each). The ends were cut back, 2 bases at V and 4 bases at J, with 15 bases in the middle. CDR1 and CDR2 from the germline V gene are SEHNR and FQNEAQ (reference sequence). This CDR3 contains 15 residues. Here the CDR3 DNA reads TGTGCCAGCAGCTTAAGGGGGGTTGCAGAATACGAGCAGTACTTC. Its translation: CASSLRGVAEYEQYF.

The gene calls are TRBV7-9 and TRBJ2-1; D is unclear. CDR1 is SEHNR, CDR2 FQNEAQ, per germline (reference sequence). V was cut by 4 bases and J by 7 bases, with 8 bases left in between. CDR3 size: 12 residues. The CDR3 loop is CASSSTRNEQFF. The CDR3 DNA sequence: TGTGCCAGCAGCTCGACCCGTAATGAGCAGTTCTTC.

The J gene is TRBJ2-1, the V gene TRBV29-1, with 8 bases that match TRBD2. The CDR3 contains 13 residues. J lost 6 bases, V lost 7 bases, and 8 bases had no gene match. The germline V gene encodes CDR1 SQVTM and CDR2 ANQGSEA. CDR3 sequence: CSDRLATGNEQFF. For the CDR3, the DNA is TGCAGCGATAGACTAGCGACCGGCAATGAGCAGTTCTTC.

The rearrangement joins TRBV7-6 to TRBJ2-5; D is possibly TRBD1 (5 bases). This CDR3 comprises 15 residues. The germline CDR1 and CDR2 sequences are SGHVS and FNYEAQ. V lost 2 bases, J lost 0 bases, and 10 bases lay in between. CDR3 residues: CASSLIWGYQETQYF. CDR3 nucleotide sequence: TGTGCCAGCAGCTTAATTTGGGGCTACCAAGAGACCCAGTACTTC.

The CDR3 bases are TGTGCCTGGACAACAGGGAACGAGCAGTACTTC. Translation: CAWTTGNEQYF. The chain is built from TRBV30 and TRBJ2-7; weak D call: TRBD1 (6 bases). This CDR3 spans 11 amino acids. V was clipped by 4 bases and J by 5 bases, with 9 bases between them. The germline V gene encodes CDR1 GTSNPN and CDR2 SVGIG (reference sequence).

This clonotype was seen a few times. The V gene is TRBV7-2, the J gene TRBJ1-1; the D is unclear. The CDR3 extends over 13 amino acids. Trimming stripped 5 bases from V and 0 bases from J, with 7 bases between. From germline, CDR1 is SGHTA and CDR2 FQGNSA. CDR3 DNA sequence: TGTGCCAGCAGCCAGACCTTGAACACTGAAGCTTTCTTT. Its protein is CASSQTLNTEAFF.

CDR3 in amino acids: CASSEWDGETQYF. CDR3 DNA sequence: TGTGCCAGCAGTGAATGGGACGGAGAGACCCAGTACTTC. The V call is TRBV25-1, the J call TRBJ2-5, with D perhaps assigned TRBD1 or TRBD2 (5 bases each). Germline CDR1 MGHDK, CDR2 SYGVNS. Trimming removed 1 base from V and 4 bases from J, with 7 bases in between. The length of the CDR3 is 13 residues.

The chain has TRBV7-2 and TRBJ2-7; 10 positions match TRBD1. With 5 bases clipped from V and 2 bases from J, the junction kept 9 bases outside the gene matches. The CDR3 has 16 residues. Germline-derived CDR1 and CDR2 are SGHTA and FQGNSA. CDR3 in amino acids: CASSATGGGIPYEQYF. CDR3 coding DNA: TGTGCCAGCAGCGCGACAGGGGGCGGAATCCCCTACGAGCAGTACTTC.

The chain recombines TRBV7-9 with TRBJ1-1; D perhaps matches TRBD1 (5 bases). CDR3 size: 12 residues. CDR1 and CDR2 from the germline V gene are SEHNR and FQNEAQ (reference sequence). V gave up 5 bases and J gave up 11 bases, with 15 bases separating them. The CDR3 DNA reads TGTGCCAGCAGCACTAGAGGGGTTCGGGCTTTCTTT. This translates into CASSTRGVRAFF.

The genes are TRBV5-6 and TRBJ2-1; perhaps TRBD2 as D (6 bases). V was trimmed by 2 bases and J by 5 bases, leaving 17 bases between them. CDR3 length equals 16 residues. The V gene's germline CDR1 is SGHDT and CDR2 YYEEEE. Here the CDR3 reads CASSFRRAGTHNEQFF. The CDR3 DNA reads TGTGCCAGCAGCTTCCGTCGGGCGGGGACCCACAATGAGCAGTTCTTC.

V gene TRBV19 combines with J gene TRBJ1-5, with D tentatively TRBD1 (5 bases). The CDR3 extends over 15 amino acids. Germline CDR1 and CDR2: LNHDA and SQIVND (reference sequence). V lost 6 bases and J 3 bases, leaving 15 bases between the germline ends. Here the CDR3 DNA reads TGTGCCAGTAGCCTCCAGGTAGGGGCCAATCAGCCCCAGCATTTT. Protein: CASSLQVGANQPQHF.

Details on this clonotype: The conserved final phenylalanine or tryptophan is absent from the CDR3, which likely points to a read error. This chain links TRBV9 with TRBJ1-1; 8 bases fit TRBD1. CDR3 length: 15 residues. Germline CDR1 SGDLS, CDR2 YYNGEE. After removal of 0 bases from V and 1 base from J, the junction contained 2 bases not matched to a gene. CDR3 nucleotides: TGTGCCAGCAGCGTAGATGGACAGGGGAACACTGAAGCTTTCTGT. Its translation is CASSVDGQGNTEAFC.

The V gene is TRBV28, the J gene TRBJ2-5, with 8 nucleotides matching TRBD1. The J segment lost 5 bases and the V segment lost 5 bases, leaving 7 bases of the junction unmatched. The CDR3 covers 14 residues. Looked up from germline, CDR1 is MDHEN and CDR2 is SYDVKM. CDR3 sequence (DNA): TGTGCCAGCAGTCCGGACAGGGAAGACGAGACCCAGTACTTC. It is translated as CASSPDREDETQYF.

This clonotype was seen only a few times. CDR3 in amino acids: CASSQTTFELSGANVLTF. In DNA, the CDR3 is TGCGCCAGCAGCCAAACCACATTCGAACTGTCTGGGGCCAACGTCCTGACTTTC. The chain recombines TRBV4-1 with TRBJ2-6, with D unresolved. The CDR3 covers 18 residues. CDR1 and CDR2 from the germline V gene are MGHRA and YSYEKL. With 2 bases removed from V and 1 base from J, the gap between germline ends came to 15 bases.

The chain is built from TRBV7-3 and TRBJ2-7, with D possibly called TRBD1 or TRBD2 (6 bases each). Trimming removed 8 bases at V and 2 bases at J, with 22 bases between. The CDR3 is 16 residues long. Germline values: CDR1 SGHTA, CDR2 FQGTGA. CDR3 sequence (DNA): TGTGCCAGCGGAGGGGATAGGACAGTGTTAACCTACGAGCAGTACTTC. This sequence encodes CASGGDRTVLTYEQYF.

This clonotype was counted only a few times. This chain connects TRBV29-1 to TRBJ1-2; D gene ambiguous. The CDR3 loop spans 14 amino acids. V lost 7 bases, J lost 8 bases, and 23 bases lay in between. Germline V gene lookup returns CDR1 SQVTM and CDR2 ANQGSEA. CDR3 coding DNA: TGCAGCGCCCCTCGGGTAGGGCCCGGCGGGGGCTACACCTTC. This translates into CSAPRVGPGGGYTF.

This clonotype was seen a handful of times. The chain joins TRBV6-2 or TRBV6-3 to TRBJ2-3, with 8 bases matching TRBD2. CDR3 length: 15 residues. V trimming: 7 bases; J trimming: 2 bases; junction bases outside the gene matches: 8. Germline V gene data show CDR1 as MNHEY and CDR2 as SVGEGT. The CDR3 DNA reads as TGTGCCAGCACCCAACGCGGGGGGTCCACAGATACGCAGTATTTT. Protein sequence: CASTQRGGSTDTQYF.

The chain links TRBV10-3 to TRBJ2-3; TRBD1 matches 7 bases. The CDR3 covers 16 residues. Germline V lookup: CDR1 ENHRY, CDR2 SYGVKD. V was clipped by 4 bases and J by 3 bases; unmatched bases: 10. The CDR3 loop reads CAISALQGSGTDTQYF. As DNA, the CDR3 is TGTGCCATCAGTGCCTTACAGGGGTCGGGAACAGATACGCAGTATTTT.

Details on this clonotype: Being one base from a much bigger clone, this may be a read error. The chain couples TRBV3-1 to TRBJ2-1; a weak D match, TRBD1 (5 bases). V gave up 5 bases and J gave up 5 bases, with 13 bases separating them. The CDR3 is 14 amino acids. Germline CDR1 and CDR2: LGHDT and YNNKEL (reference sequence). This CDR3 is CASSALTVDNEQFF. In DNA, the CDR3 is TGTGCCAGCAGCGCTCTGACAGTCGACAATGAGCAGTTCTTC.

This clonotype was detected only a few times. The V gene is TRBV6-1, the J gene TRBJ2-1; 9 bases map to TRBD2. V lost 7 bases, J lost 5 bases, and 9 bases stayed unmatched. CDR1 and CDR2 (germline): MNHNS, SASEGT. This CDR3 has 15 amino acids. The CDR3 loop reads CASTVGASGDNEQFF. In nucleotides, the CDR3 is TGTGCCAGCACTGTGGGGGCTAGCGGGGACAATGAGCAGTTCTTC.